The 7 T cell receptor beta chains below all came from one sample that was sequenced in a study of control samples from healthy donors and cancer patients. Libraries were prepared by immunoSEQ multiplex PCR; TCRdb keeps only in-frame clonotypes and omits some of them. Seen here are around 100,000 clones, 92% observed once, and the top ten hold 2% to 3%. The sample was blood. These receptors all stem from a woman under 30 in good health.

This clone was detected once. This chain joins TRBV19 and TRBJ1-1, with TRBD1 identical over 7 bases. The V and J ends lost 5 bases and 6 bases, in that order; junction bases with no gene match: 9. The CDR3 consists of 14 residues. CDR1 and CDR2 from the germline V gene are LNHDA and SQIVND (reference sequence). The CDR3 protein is CASSARTGRAEAFF. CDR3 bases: TGTGCCAGTAGTGCCCGGACAGGTCGTGCTGAAGCTTTCTTT.

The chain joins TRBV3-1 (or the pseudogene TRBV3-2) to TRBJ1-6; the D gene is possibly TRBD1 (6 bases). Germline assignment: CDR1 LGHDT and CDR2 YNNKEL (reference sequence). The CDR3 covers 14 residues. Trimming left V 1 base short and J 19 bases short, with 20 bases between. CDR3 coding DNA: TGTGCCAGCAGCCAAGGGCCTGGGGGGGGCTGGTTGCACTTT. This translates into CASSQGPGGGWLHF.

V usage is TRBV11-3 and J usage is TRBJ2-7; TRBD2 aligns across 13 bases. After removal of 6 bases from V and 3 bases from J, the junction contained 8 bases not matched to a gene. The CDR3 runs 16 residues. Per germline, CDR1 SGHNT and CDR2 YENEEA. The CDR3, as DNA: TGTGCCAGCAGTTTACCGGGACTAGCGGGAATCTACGAGCAGTACTTC. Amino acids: CASSLPGLAGIYEQYF.

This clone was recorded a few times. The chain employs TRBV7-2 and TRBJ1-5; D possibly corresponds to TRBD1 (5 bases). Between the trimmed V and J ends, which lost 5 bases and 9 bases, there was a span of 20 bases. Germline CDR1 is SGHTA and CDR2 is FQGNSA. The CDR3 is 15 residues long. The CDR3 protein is CASSTGSQGAGPQHF. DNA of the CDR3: TGTGCCAGCAGCACGGGTTCGCAGGGCGCAGGGCCCCAGCATTTT.

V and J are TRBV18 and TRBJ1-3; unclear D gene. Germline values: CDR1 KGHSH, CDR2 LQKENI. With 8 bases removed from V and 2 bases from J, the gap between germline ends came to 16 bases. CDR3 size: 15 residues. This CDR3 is CASQITEGTGNTIYF. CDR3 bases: TGTGCCAGCCAGATCACGGAAGGGACTGGAAACACCATATATTTT.

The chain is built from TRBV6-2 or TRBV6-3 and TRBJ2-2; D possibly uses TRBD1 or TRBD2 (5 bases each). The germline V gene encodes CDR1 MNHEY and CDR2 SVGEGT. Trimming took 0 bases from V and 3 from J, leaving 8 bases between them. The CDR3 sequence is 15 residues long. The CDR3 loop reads CASSYSRDHTGELFF. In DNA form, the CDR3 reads TGTGCCAGCAGTTACTCGAGGGACCACACCGGGGAGCTGTTTTTT.

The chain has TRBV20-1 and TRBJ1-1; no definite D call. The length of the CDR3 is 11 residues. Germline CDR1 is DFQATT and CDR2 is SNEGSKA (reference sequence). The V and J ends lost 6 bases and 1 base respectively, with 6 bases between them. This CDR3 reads CSAPANTEAFF. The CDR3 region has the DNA TGCAGTGCCCCGGCGAACACTGAAGCTTTCTTT.